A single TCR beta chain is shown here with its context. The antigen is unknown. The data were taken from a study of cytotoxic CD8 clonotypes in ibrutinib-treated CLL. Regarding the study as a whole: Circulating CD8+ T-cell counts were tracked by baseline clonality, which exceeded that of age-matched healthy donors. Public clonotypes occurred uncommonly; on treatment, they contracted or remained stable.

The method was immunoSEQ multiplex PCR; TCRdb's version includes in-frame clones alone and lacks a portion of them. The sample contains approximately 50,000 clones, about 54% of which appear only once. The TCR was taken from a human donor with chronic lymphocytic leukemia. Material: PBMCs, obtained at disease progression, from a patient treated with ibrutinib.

CDR3: CASSLSFYEQYF. For the CDR3, the DNA is TGTGCCAGCAGCCTTAGTTTTTACGAGCAGTACTTC. The V and J genes are TRBV14 and TRBJ2-7, with D uncertain. CDR3 length equals 12 residues. Trimming removed 4 bases from V and 4 bases from J, with 8 bases in between. Germline-derived CDR1 and CDR2 are SGHDN and FVKESK.